This T cell receptor beta chain came from a study of monozygotic twins with inflammatory bowel disease. Whole-study findings and limits: The co-twins with IBD showed lower TCRbeta diversity (inverse Simpson) than their healthy siblings.

As regards this clonotype: Its antigen is unknown.

TCRdb reprocessed the 5' RACE reads; each CDR3 protein has one entry and no DNA is given. The sample has fewer than 550,000 distinct CDR3 sequences, and its top ten clones hold about 2.6%. Germline V gene data show CDR1 as LNHDA and CDR2 as SQIVND (reference sequence). This CDR3 has 15 amino acids. The sequence was obtained from a human donor with ulcerative colitis or Crohn's disease, or a healthy co-twin of an affected twin (not recorded which). The sample taken for sequencing was blood. The genes are TRBV19 and TRBJ2-7; TCRdb's D call of TRBD2 is untestable without DNA. The chain's CDR3 is CASSDASGRKYEQYF.